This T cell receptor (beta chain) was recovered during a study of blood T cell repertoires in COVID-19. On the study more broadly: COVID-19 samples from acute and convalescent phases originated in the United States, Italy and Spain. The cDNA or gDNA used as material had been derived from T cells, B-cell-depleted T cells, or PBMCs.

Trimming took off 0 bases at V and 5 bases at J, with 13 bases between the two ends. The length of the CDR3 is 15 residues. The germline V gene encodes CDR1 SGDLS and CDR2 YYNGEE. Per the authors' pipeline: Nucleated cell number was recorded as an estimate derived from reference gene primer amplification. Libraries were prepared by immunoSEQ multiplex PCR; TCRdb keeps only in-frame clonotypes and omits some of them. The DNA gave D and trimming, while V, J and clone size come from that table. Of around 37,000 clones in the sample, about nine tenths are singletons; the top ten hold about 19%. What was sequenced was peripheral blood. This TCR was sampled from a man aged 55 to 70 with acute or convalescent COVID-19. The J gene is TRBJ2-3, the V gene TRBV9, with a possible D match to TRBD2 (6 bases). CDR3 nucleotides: TGTGCCAGCAGCGTAGTATCGGGAGCTGGAGATACGCAGTATTTT. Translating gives CASSVVSGAGDTQYF.